This entry concerns a single TCR beta chain. These data are taken from a study of cytomegalovirus exposure and HLA in healthy donors. Trimming cost V 2 bases and J 7 bases, with 8 bases left between them. The CDR3 runs to 11 residues. Germline V gives CDR1 DFQATT, CDR2 SNEGSKA (reference sequence). Primers: 60 Vbeta forward and 13 Jbeta reverse. TCRdb's copy holds only in-frame clones and misses some; the assay was immunoSEQ multiplex PCR. The data hold 150,000 or so clones, with over 70% observed a single time. J is TRBJ1-1 and V is TRBV20-1; D unresolved. The sample comprised PBMCs. The clonotype comes from a woman aged 45-59 years in good health and CMV-seropositive. In nucleotides, the CDR3 is TGCAGTGCTAGATCGACACTTGAAGCTTTCTTT. Translating gives CSARSTLEAFF.